Below, one T cell receptor (beta chain) is given with its context. The antigen remains undetermined. The data are from a study of cytomegalovirus exposure and HLA in healthy donors. About the study: The same platform was used for the roughly 120 validation repertoires as for the roughly 700 first-cohort repertoires, as reported in a later analysis.

Some clones are missing from TCRdb's copy, which holds only in-frame ones; the method was immunoSEQ multiplex PCR. The sample holds 120,000 to 150,000 clones, 85% to 90% seen once. V was trimmed by 1 base and J by 4 bases, leaving 11 bases between them. CDR1 SGHKS and CDR2 YYEKEE come from the germline V gene (reference sequence). This CDR3 is built from 15 residues. Study-wide results and caveats: The authors enumerated some 160 TCR beta chains as linked to cytomegalovirus. Specificity of three CMV-associated chains for CMV antigens was verified in vitro.

V gene TRBV5-5 combines with J gene TRBJ2-2, with D perhaps matching TRBD1 (6 bases). The TCR was taken from a woman under 30 in good health and CMV-seropositive. The sequenced material came from PBMCs. CDR3 DNA: TGTGCCAGCAGCTTGTGGGGGCCGGGCACCGGGGAGCTGTTTTTT. Translating gives CASSLWGPGTGELFF.